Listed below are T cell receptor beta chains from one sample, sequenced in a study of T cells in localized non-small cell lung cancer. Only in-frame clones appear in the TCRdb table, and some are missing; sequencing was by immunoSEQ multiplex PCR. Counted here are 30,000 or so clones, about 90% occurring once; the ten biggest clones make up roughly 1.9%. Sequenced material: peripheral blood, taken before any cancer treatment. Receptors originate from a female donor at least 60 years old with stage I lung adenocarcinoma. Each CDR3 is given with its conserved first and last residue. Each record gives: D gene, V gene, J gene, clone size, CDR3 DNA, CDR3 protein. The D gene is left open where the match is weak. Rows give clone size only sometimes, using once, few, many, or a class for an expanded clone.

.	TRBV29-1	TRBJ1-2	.	TGCAGCGCCGGGTTGGGGAAGATGGAGGGCTACACCTTC	CSAGLGKMEGYTF
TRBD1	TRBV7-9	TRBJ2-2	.	TGTGCCAGCAGCCCCCTGACAGGGTACACCGGGGAGCTGTTTTTT	CASSPLTGYTGELFF
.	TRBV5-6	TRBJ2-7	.	TGTGCCAGCAGCTCGCCTCCGTCCTACGAGCAGTACTTC	CASSSPPSYEQYF
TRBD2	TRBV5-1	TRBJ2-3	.	TGCGCCAGCACACTAGCGGGCACAGATACGCAGTATTTT	CASTLAGTDTQYF
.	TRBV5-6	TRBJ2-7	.	TGTGCCAGCAGCAAACCGGGACTGAACTACGAGCAGTACTTC	CASSKPGLNYEQYF
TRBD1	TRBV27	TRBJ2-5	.	TGTGCCAGCAGTCCGAGGACAGGGAAAGAGACCCAGTACTTC	CASSPRTGKETQYF
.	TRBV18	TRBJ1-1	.	TGTGCCAGCTCTCTTACCCAGGGGATCGCGAACACTGAAGCTTTCTTT	CASSLTQGIANTEAFF
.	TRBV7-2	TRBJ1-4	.	TGTGCCAGCACCGCGTTGGGAGGGGAAAAACTGTTTTTT	CASTALGGEKLFF
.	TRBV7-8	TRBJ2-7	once	TGTGCCAGCAGCTTAGGGAGTACGGGGAGACCCTACGAGCAGTACTTC	CASSLGSTGRPYEQYF
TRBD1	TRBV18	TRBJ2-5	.	TGTGCCAGCTCAGACAAGACAGGGCTGGAGACCCAGTACTTC	CASSDKTGLETQYF
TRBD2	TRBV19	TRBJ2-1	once	TGTGCCAGTAGTCCCGGACTAGCGGGACCGTACAATGAGCAGTTCTTC	CASSPGLAGPYNEQFF
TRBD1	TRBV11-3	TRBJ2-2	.	TGTGCCAGCAGCAGGGACAGCTTCACCGGGGAGCTGTTTTTT	CASSRDSFTGELFF
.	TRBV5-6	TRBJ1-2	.	TGTGCCAGCAGCTTGGGAGGACAACACTATGGCTACACCTTC	CASSLGGQHYGYTF
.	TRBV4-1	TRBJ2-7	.	TGCGCCAGCAGCCAAGAAATACGAGGGGCTATAGACGAGCAGTACTTC	CASSQEIRGAIDEQYF
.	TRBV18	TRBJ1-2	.	TGTGCCAGCTCACCCGAAAAGATCCCCTATGGCTACACCTTC	CASSPEKIPYGYTF
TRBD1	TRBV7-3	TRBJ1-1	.	TGTGCCAGCAGCTTCGGACAGGGAGGGACTGAAGCTTTCTTT	CASSFGQGGTEAFF
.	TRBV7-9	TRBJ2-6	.	TGTGCCAGCAGCTTAGCAGGGGGACACTCTGGGGCCAACGTCCTGACTTTC	CASSLAGGHSGANVLTF
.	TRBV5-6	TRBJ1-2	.	TGTGCCAGCAGCTTTGGGGGGCTGGACTATGGCTACACCTTC	CASSFGGLDYGYTF
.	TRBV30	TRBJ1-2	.	TGTGCCTGGAGTCCGGGTAACTATGGCTACACCTTC	CAWSPGNYGYTF
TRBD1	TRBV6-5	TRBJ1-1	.	TGTGCCAGCAGCGCAGGGGGCCCCAACACTGAAGCTTTCTTT	CASSAGGPNTEAFF
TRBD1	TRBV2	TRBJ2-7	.	TGTGCCAGCAGTGGGGACAGGCTCTACGAGCAGTACTTC	CASSGDRLYEQYF
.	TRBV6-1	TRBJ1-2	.	TGTGCCAGCACTACGACGGGGGATGGCTACACCTTC	CASTTTGDGYTF
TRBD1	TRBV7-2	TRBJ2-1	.	TGTGCCAGCAGCTCGGACAGGGTAGAAGAGCAGTTCTTC	CASSSDRVEEQFF
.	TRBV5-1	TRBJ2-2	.	TGCGCCAGCAGCGCGGGACCCGGGGAGCTGTTTTTT	CASSAGPGELFF
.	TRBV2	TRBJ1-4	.	TGTGCCAGCAGTGACGGCAAGGGAGGGAAGGAAAAACTGTTTTTT	CASSDGKGGKEKLFF
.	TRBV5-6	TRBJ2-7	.	TGTGCCAGCAGCTTGGCCCCCGGCAGGGGTTATTACGAGCAGTACTTC	CASSLAPGRGYYEQYF
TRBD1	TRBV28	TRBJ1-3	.	TGTGCCAGCAGTGCCAACAGGGGGAGGGGAAACACCATATATTTT	CASSANRGRGNTIYF
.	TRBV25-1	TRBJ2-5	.	TGTGCCAGCAGTGAATATGGCGGGGCCCAAGAGACCCAGTACTTC	CASSEYGGAQETQYF
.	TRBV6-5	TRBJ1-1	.	TGTGCCAGCAGTTACTCCCTCGTTGAAGCTTTCTTT	CASSYSLVEAFF
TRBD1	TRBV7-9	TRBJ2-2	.	TGTGCCAGCAGCGGCCGACAGGGCGGAAACACCGGGGAGCTGTTTTTT	CASSGRQGGNTGELFF
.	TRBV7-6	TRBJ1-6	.	TGTGCCAGCAGCCTAGAGGGGAATTCACCCCTCCACTTT	CASSLEGNSPLHF
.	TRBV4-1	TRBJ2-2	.	TGCGCCAGCAGCCAACCGGGACCCATCTCGGGGGAGCTGTTTTTT	CASSQPGPISGELFF
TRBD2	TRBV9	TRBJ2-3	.	TGTGCCAGCAGTACGATAGCGGGGACCACAGATACGCAGTATTTT	CASSTIAGTTDTQYF
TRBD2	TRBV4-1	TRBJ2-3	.	TGCGCCAGCAGCCAAGATCCGGCGGGGGGGCCAGATACGCAGTATTTT	CASSQDPAGGPDTQYF
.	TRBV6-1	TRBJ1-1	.	TGTGCCAGCAGCTACGCAGGGAACACTGAAGCTTTCTTT	CASSYAGNTEAFF
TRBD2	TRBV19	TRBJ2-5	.	TGTGCCAGTAGTATGGGGGGGAGGGAGACCCAGTACTTC	CASSMGGRETQYF
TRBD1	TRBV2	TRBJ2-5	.	TGTGCCAGCAGCGGGACAGGGTCGGAGACCCAGTACTTC	CASSGTGSETQYF
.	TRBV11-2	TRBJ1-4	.	TGTGCCAGCAGCTTATTGGGTGCAACTAATGAAAAACTGTTTTTT	CASSLLGATNEKLFF
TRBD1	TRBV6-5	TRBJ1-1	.	TGTGCCAGCAGTTACGGGACAGGGACAACGAACACTGAAGCTTTCTTT	CASSYGTGTTNTEAFF
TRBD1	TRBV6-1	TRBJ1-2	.	TGTGCCAGCAGTGGCAGGGGGCCAAACTATGGCTACACCTTC	CASSGRGPNYGYTF